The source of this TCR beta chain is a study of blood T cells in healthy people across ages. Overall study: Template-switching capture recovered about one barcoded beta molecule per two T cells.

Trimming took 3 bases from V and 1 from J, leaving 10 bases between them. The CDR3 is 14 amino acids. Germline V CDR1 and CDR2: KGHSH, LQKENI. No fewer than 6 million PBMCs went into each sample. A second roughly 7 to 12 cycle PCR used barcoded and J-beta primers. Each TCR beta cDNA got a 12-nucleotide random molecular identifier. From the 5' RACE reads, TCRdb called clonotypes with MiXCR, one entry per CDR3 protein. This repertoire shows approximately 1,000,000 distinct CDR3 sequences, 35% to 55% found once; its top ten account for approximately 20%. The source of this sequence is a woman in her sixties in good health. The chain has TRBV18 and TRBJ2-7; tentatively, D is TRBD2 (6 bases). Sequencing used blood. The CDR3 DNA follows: TGTGCCAGCTCACCTAGCGGACCTTCCTACGAGCAGTACTTC. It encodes CASSPSGPSYEQYF. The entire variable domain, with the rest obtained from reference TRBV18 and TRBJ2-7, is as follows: NAGVMQNPRHLVRRRGQEARLRCSPMKGHSHVYWYRQLPEEGLKFMVYLQKENIIDESGMPKERFSAEFPKEGPSILRIQQVVRGDSAAYFCASSPSGPSYEQYFGPGTRLTVT.